The rows below give T cell receptor beta chains drawn from one sample of a study of T cell responses to AZD1222 COVID-19 vaccine. Measured with immunoSEQ multiplex PCR; TCRdb has only the in-frame clones, and not every one. The repertoire holds about 150,000 clones, with approximately 94% as singletons. Sample: peripheral blood, taken on day 0 of AZD1222 vaccination. These receptors were collected from an adult in good health. Each CDR3 is given without its conserved first and last residue. The order of the fields is J gene, V gene, clone size, CDR3 protein. Size tells how often a clone was seen (once, few, many) or the class of an expanded clone, and some rows leave it out.

J: TRBJ1-2; V: TRBV18; size: .; CDR3: ASSPPGQGGYGYT
J: TRBJ1-4; V: TRBV13; size: once; CDR3: ASSLGLGPWGKLF
J: TRBJ1-2; V: TRBV5-4; size: .; CDR3: ASSRTGGDYGYT
J: TRBJ2-2; V: TRBV5-4; size: .; CDR3: ASTIDSTGELF
J: TRBJ1-5; V: TRBV3-1/TRBV3-2; size: once; CDR3: ASSQVGPRYNQPQH
J: TRBJ2-7; V: TRBV5-8; size: .; CDR3: ASSSRPYEQY
J: TRBJ1-2; V: TRBV3-1/TRBV3-2; size: .; CDR3: ASSPITLLDGYT
J: TRBJ1-1; V: TRBV24-1; size: .; CDR3: ATSETRQGNFPNTEAF
J: TRBJ1-2; V: TRBV7-9; size: .; CDR3: ASSLNLNYGYT
J: TRBJ1-2; V: TRBV7-9; size: .; CDR3: ASSLAPDKPTEGYT
J: TRBJ2-1; V: TRBV28; size: once; CDR3: ASSQLPPFLGVSYNEQF
J: TRBJ1-3; V: TRBV2; size: .; CDR3: ASSGQGGHTIY
J: TRBJ1-2; V: TRBV7-9; size: .; CDR3: ASSPVGLKGFVDYGYT
J: TRBJ1-6; V: TRBV9; size: .; CDR3: ASSPTQNSPLH
J: TRBJ2-3; V: TRBV12-3/TRBV12-4; size: .; CDR3: ASMTSGIDTQY
J: TRBJ2-7; V: TRBV3-1/TRBV3-2; size: few; CDR3: ASSPSASYEQY
J: TRBJ2-1; V: TRBV29-1; size: .; CDR3: SVDAVPSYNEQF
J: TRBJ1-6; V: TRBV18; size: .; CDR3: ASSPRRQNNYNSPLH
J: TRBJ2-1; V: TRBV21-1; size: .; CDR3: ASSACSGSLGNEQF
J: TRBJ2-7; V: TRBV2; size: .; CDR3: ASSDPMYEQY
J: TRBJ1-2; V: TRBV9; size: .; CDR3: ASSSRGENYGYT
J: TRBJ1-2; V: TRBV5-5; size: .; CDR3: ASSLAVTVVPTYGYT
J: TRBJ1-1; V: TRBV5-1; size: once; CDR3: ASSYGQGNTEAF
J: TRBJ2-1; V: TRBV4-1; size: once; CDR3: ASSQTLAGVAYNEQF
J: TRBJ2-3; V: TRBV19; size: .; CDR3: ASSFRASPSTDTQY
J: TRBJ2-7; V: TRBV9; size: once; CDR3: ASSPRLAGSYEQY
J: TRBJ2-1; V: TRBV3-1/TRBV3-2; size: once; CDR3: ASSQELGRRNEQF
J: TRBJ2-7; V: TRBV10-3; size: .; CDR3: AISEREGSYEQY
J: TRBJ1-1; V: TRBV9; size: .; CDR3: ASSRTPDRADTEAF
J: TRBJ2-7; V: TRBV3-1/TRBV3-2; size: .; CDR3: ASSKQGSSYEQY
J: TRBJ2-5; V: TRBV11-2; size: .; CDR3: ASRRLGRETQY
J: TRBJ2-1; V: TRBV9; size: few; CDR3: ASSVSGTDNNEQF
J: TRBJ2-7; V: TRBV5-1; size: .; CDR3: ASSTSRTASYEQY
J: TRBJ2-7; V: TRBV7-2; size: once; CDR3: ASSLGLAGTYEQY
J: TRBJ1-4; V: TRBV9; size: .; CDR3: ASSVGNRGYNEKLF
J: TRBJ2-3; V: TRBV4-1; size: .; CDR3: ASSQDTPGLRTDTQY
J: TRBJ1-1; V: TRBV19; size: .; CDR3: ASSARTGATEAF
J: TRBJ1-3; V: TRBV5-5; size: .; CDR3: ASSLFLGTGASGNTIY
J: TRBJ1-5; V: TRBV30; size: .; CDR3: AWSGGGAGNQPQH
J: TRBJ1-3; V: TRBV7-9; size: .; CDR3: ASSLTGGSGNTIY